Below, 5 T cell receptor beta chains from the same sample are listed, as sequenced in a study of T cells after yellow fever vaccination. MiXCR was run by TCRdb on the 5' RACE reads, yielding one entry per CDR3 protein. This table holds approximately 120,000 distinct CDR3 sequences, about 7.4% found once. The source material was CD4+ T cells sorted from PBMCs, sampled 9 to 11 days after the first yellow fever vaccination. These receptors came from a man aged 18 to 30 who received the YFV17D yellow fever vaccine.

This clonotype was recorded many times. This chain joins TRBV27 and TRBJ2-1, with D perhaps matching TRBD1 (6 bases). CDR1 and CDR2 (germline): MNHEY, SMNVEV (reference sequence). This CDR3 region has 16 residues. Trimming shortened V by 4 bases and J by 2 bases, and 15 bases separated the two germline ends. Here the CDR3 reads CASSYGQGRAYNEQFF. CDR3 DNA: TGTGCCAGCAGTTATGGGCAGGGGCGCGCCTACAATGAGCAGTTCTTC.

On this clonotype itself: A much larger clone lies one base from this, so it may be a read error. The rearrangement joins TRBV12-3 or TRBV12-4 to TRBJ2-3, with unresolved D. The CDR3 consists of 13 residues. With 10 bases removed from V and 4 bases from J, the gap between germline ends came to 15 bases. The CDR3 DNA is TGTGCCATAAGGGTCCGCAGACCAGATACGCAGTATTTT. The encoded protein is CAIRVRRPDTQYF.

This clonotype was recorded many times. The J gene is TRBJ2-3, the V gene TRBV18; 9 bases agree with TRBD1. Germline V CDR1 and CDR2: KGHSH, LQKENI. J was trimmed by 6 bases and V by 3 bases; bases with no gene match: 7. This CDR3 comprises 15 residues. CDR3 residues: CASSPNLDRGDTQYF. Written as DNA, the CDR3 is TGTGCCAGCTCACCCAACCTCGACAGGGGGGATACGCAGTATTTT.

The chain is built from TRBV6-4 and TRBJ2-2, with 7 bases that match TRBD1. V shed 2 bases and J 3 bases; nucleotides not matched to a gene: 3. Germline lookup yields CDR1 MRHNA and CDR2 SNTAGT. The CDR3 extends over 15 amino acids. The CDR3 DNA is TGTGCCAGCAGTGACACCGGACAGGACACCGGGGAGCTGTTTTTT. The encoded protein is CASSDTGQDTGELFF.

V is TRBV5-6 and J is TRBJ1-1; possible D gene TRBD1, 5 bases. Trimming removed 4 bases from V and 0 bases from J, with 7 bases in between. The CDR3 length is 13 residues. CDR1 and CDR2 from the germline V gene are SGHDT and YYEEEE. CDR3 in DNA: TGTGCCAGCAGCCGACAGTTGAACACTGAAGCTTTCTTT. Translated: CASSRQLNTEAFF.